A single sample is the source of the 30 T cell receptor beta chains below, sequenced in a study of blood T cells in healthy people across ages (dated by TCRdb to between 2014 and 2017). The library relied on 5' RACE. Sequencing was performed on an Illumina HiSeq 2500. The second PCR ran for about 6 to 12 cycles and used a J-beta primer mix along with a sample-barcoded 5' primer. In TCRdb, the public reads were trimmed at Q25 with fastp and aligned with MiXCR, with productive beta chains retained. One record per CDR3 amino acid sequence lists the most common genes and DNA. The sample records about 1.8 million distinct CDR3 sequences, about 49% of which are singletons. The ten largest clones add up to over 2% of the sample. The sequencing sample was made of blood. The receptors shown here come from a middle-aged woman in good health.

The chain is built from TRBV7-9 and TRBJ2-5, with TRBD2 as a possible D gene (5 bases). Trimming removed 4 bases from V and 0 bases from J, with 9 bases in between. Germline CDR1 reads SEHNR; CDR2 reads FQNEAQ (reference sequence). There are 14 residues in the CDR3. CDR3 sequence: CASSSGMYQETQYF. The CDR3 DNA is TGTGCCAGCAGCTCCGGGATGTACCAAGAGACCCAGTACTTC.

The chain links TRBV28 to TRBJ2-5; the match to TRBD1 covers 10 bases. CDR1 and CDR2 from the germline V gene are MDHEN and SYDVKM. Trimming at V came to 5 bases and at J to 1 base, leaving 10 bases not matched to a gene. The CDR3 sequence is 17 residues long. The CDR3 here is CASSPSGTGDFQETQYF. DNA of the CDR3: TGTGCCAGCAGTCCCTCCGGGACAGGGGACTTCCAAGAGACCCAGTACTTC. Together with reference TRBV28 and TRBJ2-5, the CDR3 gives the full variable domain: DVKVTQSSRYLVKRTGEKVFLECVQDMDHENMFWYRQDPGLGLRLIYFSYDVKMKEKGDIPEGYSVSREKKERFSLILESASTNQTSMYLCASSPSGTGDFQETQYFGPGTRLLVL.

This chain's CDR3 is CASSLGSKNSPLHF. CDR3 DNA sequence: TGTGCCAGCAGCCTCGGGTCCAAGAATTCACCCCTCCACTTT. The chain is built from TRBV7-2 and TRBJ1-6; D remains ambiguous. The germline V and J ends were trimmed by 5 bases and 7 bases, with 12 bases remaining between them. CDR1 and CDR2 from the germline V gene are SGHTA and FQGNSA. There are 14 residues in the CDR3.

This clonotype was picked up a small number of times. The gene calls are TRBV24-1 and TRBJ2-3; 8 bases line up with TRBD1. The V gene's germline CDR1 is KGHDR and CDR2 SFDVKD. Germline trimming cut 5 bases from V and 3 bases from J; bases unmatched to any gene: 9. CDR3 length: 16 amino acids. The CDR3 coding sequence is TGTGCCACCAGTGCCTTGGGACAGGCCGGTACAGATACGCAGTATTTT. Its translation is CATSALGQAGTDTQYF.

The V call is TRBV6-2 or TRBV6-3, the J call TRBJ2-5; TRBD2 is a possible D gene (6 bases). Near its end, the DNA agrees better with TRBJ2-7, so the J call may be wrong. Germline V lookup: CDR1 MNHEY, CDR2 SVGEGT. The CDR3 consists of 14 residues. CDR3 nucleotide sequence: TGTGCCAGCGTCTCCCGGGGGTTTCCTGGCGAGCAGTACTTC. Residues: CASVSRGFPGEQYF.

This clonotype was counted a few times. V usage is TRBV27 and J usage is TRBJ1-2; possible D gene TRBD1, 6 bases. This CDR3 has 14 amino acids. Germline CDR1 is MNHEY and CDR2 is SMNVEV (reference sequence). The V gene lost 4 bases and the J gene lost 6 bases, with 15 bases spanning the gap. CDR3 DNA sequence: TGTGCCAGCAGTTCACAGGGTGGTTTCGATGGCTACACCTTC. As protein: CASSSQGGFDGYTF.

The chain uses TRBV20-1 and TRBJ2-3, with 7 bases lining up with TRBD2. CDR1 DFQATT and CDR2 SNEGSKA come from the germline V gene (reference sequence). V lost 6 bases and J lost 2; bases outside the gene matches: 8. There are 14 residues in the CDR3. The CDR3 DNA reads TGCAGTGCCCCCGCCCGGGGGGACACAGATACGCAGTATTTT. Translation gives CSAPARGDTDTQYF.

Points on this clonotype: One junction end does not reproduce the germline sequence, and a read error may be involved. The V call is TRBV18, the J call TRBJ2-1; TRBD1 is a possible D gene (5 bases). CDR3 length equals 13 residues. CDR1 KGHSH and CDR2 LQKENI come from the germline V gene. CDR3 loop: CASSPKGLVTQFF. DNA for the CDR3: TGTGCCAGCTCACCGAAGGGGTTAGTGACCCAGTTTTTC.

This clonotype was observed once. The chain joins TRBV6-1 to TRBJ1-1, with 8 bases aligning to TRBD1. V gave up 3 bases and J gave up 1 base; unmatched junction bases: 4. Germline CDR1 reads MNHNS; CDR2 reads SASEGT. This CDR3 is built from 15 residues. The CDR3 bases are TGTGCCAGCAGTGACAGGGGGCGAGGGAACACTGAAGCTTTCTTT. Translation gives CASSDRGRGNTEAFF.

This chain connects TRBV27 to TRBJ1-6, with a weak D call TRBD1 (6 bases). The CDR3 spans 16 residues. Trimming pared 0 bases from V and 5 bases from J, leaving 11 bases between. Germline V gives CDR1 MNHEY, CDR2 SMNVEV (reference sequence). The CDR3 here is CASSLSWDTHNSPLHF. The CDR3 DNA reads as TGTGCCAGCAGTTTATCCTGGGACACGCATAATTCACCCCTCCACTTT.

To note about this clonotype: At one boundary the junction diverges from the germline segment, which might be a read error. This chain joins TRBV29-1 and TRBJ1-2, with TRBD1 matching 9 bases. Per germline, CDR1 SQVTM and CDR2 ANQGSEA. There are 13 residues in the CDR3. The CDR3 sequence: CGVEGTGINGYTF. The CDR3 DNA reads TGCGGCGTTGAGGGGACAGGGATCAATGGCTACACCTTC.

The chain carries TRBV14 and TRBJ2-6; 11 bases line up with TRBD1. V was pared by 0 bases and J by 16 bases, with 14 bases of the junction left unmatched. Per germline, CDR1 SGHDN and CDR2 FVKESK. The CDR3 length is 17 residues. CDR3 loop: CASSQDLIGTGGTKLTF. The DNA of the CDR3 is TGTGCCAGCAGCCAAGATCTTATCGGGACAGGGGGGACTAAGCTGACTTTC.

The rearrangement links TRBV15 to TRBJ2-1; tentative D call: TRBD1 (5 bases). This CDR3 has 14 amino acids. CDR1 is LNHNV, CDR2 YYDKDF, per germline (reference sequence). Trimming stripped 1 base from V and 8 bases from J, with 12 bases between. CDR3 protein: CATSRARGRDEQFF. Here the CDR3 DNA reads TGTGCCACCAGCAGAGCAAGGGGTAGGGATGAGCAGTTCTTC.

The chain is built from TRBV12-3 or TRBV12-4 and TRBJ1-2; possibly TRBD1 for D (6 bases). Trimming pared 5 bases from V and 4 bases from J, leaving 8 bases between. The CDR3 has 12 amino acids. CDR3 DNA sequence: TGTGCCAGCAGTGGGGACACCTATGGCTACACCTTC. This encodes CASSGDTYGYTF.

CDR3 sequence: CASTPGAGHTQETQYF. The CDR3 DNA sequence: TGTGCCAGCACTCCAGGGGCGGGGCATACCCAAGAGACCCAGTACTTC. V usage is TRBV27 and J usage is TRBJ2-5; perhaps D is TRBD1 or TRBD2 (6 bases each). CDR1 MNHEY and CDR2 SMNVEV come from the germline V gene (reference sequence). The CDR3 has 16 amino acids. V lost 7 bases, J lost 1 base, and 19 bases lay in between.

The CDR3 nucleotides are TGTGCCAGCAGTTACTCGAAGGACAGGGGGCCCGGCTATGGCTACACCTTC. Translated, it gives CASSYSKDRGPGYGYTF. The chain couples TRBV6-5 to TRBJ1-2; 11 nucleotides match TRBD1. Germline V gene data show CDR1 as MNHEY and CDR2 as SVGAGI. Losses at the gene ends were 0 bases for V and 4 bases for J; bases not matched to a gene: 7. The CDR3 loop spans 17 amino acids.

In this sample, this clonotype turned up many times. The chain employs TRBV20-1 and TRBJ1-2; TRBD1 matches 8 bases. The CDR3 length is 14 residues. The V segment lost 1 base and the J segment 5 bases; nucleotides outside the gene matches: 6. In germline, CDR1 is DFQATT, CDR2 SNEGSKA (reference sequence). The CDR3 reads CSARGRQGQYGYTF. The CDR3 DNA reads TGCAGTGCTAGAGGAAGACAGGGGCAGTATGGCTACACCTTC.

CDR3 DNA: TGTGCCAGCAGTGACGGACAGGGGAGAGTTGATGCAGAGACCCAGTACTTC. Its translation is CASSDGQGRVDAETQYF. The chain links TRBV6-1 to TRBJ2-5; 9 nucleotides align to TRBD1. The junction had 12 bases not matched to a gene; V was cut back by 3 bases and J by 4 bases. This CDR3 region has 17 residues. Per germline, CDR1 MNHNS and CDR2 SASEGT.

V is TRBV7-2 and J is TRBJ2-7, with TRBD2 matching over 9 bases. This CDR3 contains 14 residues. Germline CDR1 SGHTA, CDR2 FQGNSA. V lost 5 bases to trimming and J lost 6 bases; unmatched junction nucleotides: 8. The chain's CDR3 is CASSAGLANPEQYF. The CDR3 nucleotides read TGTGCCAGCAGCGCTGGACTAGCGAACCCCGAGCAGTACTTC.

This sequence joins TRBV18 and TRBJ2-5; TRBD2 matches at 8 bases. CDR1 KGHSH and CDR2 LQKENI come from the germline V gene. Germline trimming cut 4 bases from V and 3 bases from J; bases unmatched to any gene: 7. The CDR3 extends over 15 amino acids. CDR3 protein: CASSLSIAGKETQYF. CDR3 DNA: TGTGCCAGCTCACTGTCGATAGCGGGGAAAGAGACCCAGTACTTC. The full variable domain, in which reference TRBV18 and TRBJ2-5 provide the parts outside the CDR3, is NAGVMQNPRHLVRRRGQEARLRCSPMKGHSHVYWYRQLPEEGLKFMVYLQKENIIDESGMPKERFSAEFPKEGPSILRIQQVVRGDSAAYFCASSLSIAGKETQYFGPGTRLLVL.

This clonotype was observed a handful of times. The CDR3 region is CATSDTDGTDTQYF. CDR3 coding DNA: TGTGCCACCAGTGATACGGACGGCACAGATACGCAGTATTTT. The J gene is TRBJ2-3, the V gene TRBV24-1; unclear D gene. The CDR3 covers 14 residues. Germline CDR1 KGHDR, CDR2 SFDVKD. V was shortened by 3 bases and J by 1 base, with 7 bases between the two germline ends.

V is TRBV28 and J is TRBJ2-5; D might be TRBD1 (5 bases). The CDR3 spans 11 residues. Trimming shortened V by 8 bases and J by 11 bases, and 15 bases separated the two germline ends. CDR1 MDHEN and CDR2 SYDVKM come from the germline V gene. CDR3 region: CASEWGYEQYF. Written as DNA, the CDR3 is TGTGCCAGCGAGTGGGGCTATGAGCAGTACTTC.

This clonotype was seen a few times. The germline gene is not matched at one end of the junction; a read error may be the cause. The chain has TRBV12-3 or TRBV12-4 and TRBJ2-4; perhaps TRBD2 as D (5 bases). The DNA matches TRBJ2-7 better at its end, which makes the J call doubtful. The CDR3 totals 14 residues. CDR3 sequence (DNA): TGTGCCAGCAGTCTAGCTCCTTCCCGATACGAGCAGTACTTC. The encoded protein is CASSLAPSRYEQYF.

This clonotype was picked up a small number of times. This chain uses TRBV7-9 with TRBJ2-3; D is perhaps TRBD1 (5 bases). Germline CDR1 and CDR2: SEHNR and FQNEAQ (reference sequence). V lost 3 bases to trimming and J lost 4 bases, with 11 bases between them. The CDR3 totals 14 residues. The CDR3 nucleotides are TGTGCCAGCAGCTTGGGCAGGGCCCCAGATACGCAGTATTTT. Amino acid sequence: CASSLGRAPDTQYF.

The J gene is TRBJ2-3, the V gene TRBV6-2 or TRBV6-3; TRBD2 agrees at 8 bases. V shed 6 bases, J shed 0 bases, and the junction held 14 bases outside the gene matches. Germline assignment: CDR1 MNHEY and CDR2 SVGEGT. The CDR3 sequence is 18 residues long. Here the CDR3 DNA reads TGTGCCAGCAGACCCCTGGAGCGGGGGACTCCTAGCACAGATACGCAGTATTTT. It codes for CASRPLERGTPSTDTQYF.

This clonotype was seen a handful of times. This chain connects TRBV20-1 to TRBJ1-6; TRBD1 is a possible D gene (5 bases). The V gene lost 3 bases and the J gene lost 11 bases, with 17 bases spanning the gap. The CDR3 loop spans 14 amino acids. Germline V gives CDR1 DFQATT, CDR2 SNEGSKA (reference sequence). CDR3 in amino acids: CSARVRGQSTPLHF. CDR3 coding DNA: TGCAGTGCTAGGGTTCGGGGCCAATCTACACCCCTCCACTTT.

This chain uses TRBV6-1 with TRBJ2-1; a weak D match, TRBD1 (6 bases). V lost 5 bases to trimming and J lost 6 bases, with 17 bases between them. Germline V gene data show CDR1 as MNHNS and CDR2 as SASEGT. This CDR3 has 15 residues. CDR3 protein: CASSRTAVSINEQFF. The CDR3 region has the DNA TGTGCCAGCAGTAGGACAGCGGTTTCCATCAATGAGCAGTTCTTC.

V usage is TRBV11-2 and J usage is TRBJ2-1, with 7 bases fitting TRBD2. The CDR3 spans 17 residues. Germline CDR1 reads SGHAT; CDR2 reads FQNNGV. Germline trimming cut 2 bases from V and 6 bases from J; bases unmatched to any gene: 13. The CDR3 region has the DNA TGTGCCAGCAGCTTAAAGACCTGGGGGGGGAAGGGCAATGAGCAGTTCTTC. Its protein product is CASSLKTWGGKGNEQFF.

Only a few counts were recorded for this clonotype. DNA of the CDR3: TGTGCCATCAGTGATGGGGCGGCTAGCGGAGAGACCCAGTACTTC. This codes for CAISDGAASGETQYF. V is TRBV10-3 and J is TRBJ2-5; 7 bases fit TRBD2. V lost 3 bases and J lost 4; bases outside the gene matches: 8. The CDR3 sequence is 15 residues long. Germline V gives CDR1 ENHRY, CDR2 SYGVKD.

The rearrangement links TRBV5-1 to TRBJ2-1; perhaps TRBD1 as D (7 bases). Germline assignment: CDR1 SGHRS and CDR2 YFSETQ. The ends were cut back, 1 base at V and 7 bases at J, with 24 bases in the middle. The CDR3 has 18 residues. The CDR3 sequence is CASSLRFQGGSGWNEQFF. As DNA, the CDR3 is TGCGCCAGCAGCTTGAGGTTTCAGGGGGGCTCCGGGTGGAATGAGCAGTTCTTC.